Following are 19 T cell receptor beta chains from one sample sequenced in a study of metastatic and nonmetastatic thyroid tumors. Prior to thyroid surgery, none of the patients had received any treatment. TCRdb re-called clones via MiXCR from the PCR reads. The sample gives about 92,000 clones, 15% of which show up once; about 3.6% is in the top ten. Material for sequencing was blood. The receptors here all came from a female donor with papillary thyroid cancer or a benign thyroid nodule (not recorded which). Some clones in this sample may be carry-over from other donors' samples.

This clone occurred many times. CDR3 residues: CASSRFVQGSSTDTQYF. In nucleotides, the CDR3 is TGTGCCAGCAGTCGTTTTGTACAGGGTTCTAGCACAGATACGCAGTATTTT. V and J are TRBV6-6 and TRBJ2-3; TRBD1 might be the D (6 bases). The V end lost 5 bases, the J end lost 0 bases, and 18 bases lay between the germline ends. Looked up from germline, CDR1 is MNHNY and CDR2 is SVGAGI (reference sequence). CDR3 size: 17 residues.

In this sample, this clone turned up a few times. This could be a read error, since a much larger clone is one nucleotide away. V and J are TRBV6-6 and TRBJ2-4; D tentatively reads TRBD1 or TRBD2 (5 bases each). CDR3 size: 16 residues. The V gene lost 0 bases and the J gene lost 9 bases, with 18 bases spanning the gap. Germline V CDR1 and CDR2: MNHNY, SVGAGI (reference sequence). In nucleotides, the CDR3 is TGTGCCAGCAGTTACTCCACCGGGGCCGGTGAAGGCATTCAGTACTTC. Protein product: CASSYSTGAGEGIQYF.

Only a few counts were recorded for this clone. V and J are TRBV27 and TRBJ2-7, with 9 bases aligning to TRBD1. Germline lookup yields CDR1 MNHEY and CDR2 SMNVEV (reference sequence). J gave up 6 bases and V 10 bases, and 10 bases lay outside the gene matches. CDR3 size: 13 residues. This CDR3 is CATSRQGGVEQYF. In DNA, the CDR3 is TGTGCCACCTCCCGACAGGGGGGGGTCGAGCAGTACTTC.

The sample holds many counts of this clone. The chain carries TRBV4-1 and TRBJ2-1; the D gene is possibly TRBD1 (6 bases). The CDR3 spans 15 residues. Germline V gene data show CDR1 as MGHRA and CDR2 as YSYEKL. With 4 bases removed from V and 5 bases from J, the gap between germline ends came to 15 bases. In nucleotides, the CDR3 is TGCGCCAGCAGCCCCAAGGGGGAAAGACACAATGAGCAGTTCTTC. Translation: CASSPKGERHNEQFF.

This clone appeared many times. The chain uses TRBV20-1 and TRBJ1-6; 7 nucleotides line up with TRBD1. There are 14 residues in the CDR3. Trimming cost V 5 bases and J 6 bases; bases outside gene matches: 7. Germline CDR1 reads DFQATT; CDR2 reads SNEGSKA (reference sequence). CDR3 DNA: TGCAGTGCTCTCCGGGACAGAATTAATTCACCCCTCCACTTT. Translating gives CSALRDRINSPLHF.

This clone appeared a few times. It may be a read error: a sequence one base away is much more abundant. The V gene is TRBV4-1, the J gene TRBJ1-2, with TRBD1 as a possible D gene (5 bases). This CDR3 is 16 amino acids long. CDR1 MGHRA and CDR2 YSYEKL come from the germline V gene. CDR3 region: CASSPDTSLANHGYTF. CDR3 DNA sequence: TGCGCCAGCAGCCCGGACACGTCTTTAGCTAACCATGGCTACACCTTC.

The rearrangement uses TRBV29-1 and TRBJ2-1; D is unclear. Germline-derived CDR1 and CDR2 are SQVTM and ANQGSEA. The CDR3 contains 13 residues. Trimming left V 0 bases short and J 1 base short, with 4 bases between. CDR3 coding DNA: TGCAGCGTTGAAGAACAGTCCTACAATGAGCAGTTCTTC. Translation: CSVEEQSYNEQFF.

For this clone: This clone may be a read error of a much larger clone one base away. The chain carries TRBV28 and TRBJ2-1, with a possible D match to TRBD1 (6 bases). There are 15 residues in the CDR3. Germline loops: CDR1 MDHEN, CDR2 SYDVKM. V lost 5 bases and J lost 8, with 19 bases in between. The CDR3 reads CASSTWSLQGDEQFF. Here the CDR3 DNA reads TGTGCCAGCAGTACGTGGTCCCTACAGGGAGATGAGCAGTTCTTC.

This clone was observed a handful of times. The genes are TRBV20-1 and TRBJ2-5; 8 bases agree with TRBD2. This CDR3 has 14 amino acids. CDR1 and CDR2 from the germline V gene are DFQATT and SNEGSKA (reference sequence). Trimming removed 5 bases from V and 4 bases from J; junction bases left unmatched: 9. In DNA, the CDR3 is TGCAGTGCTGGAGGGACTAGGGGGGGAGAGACCCAGTACTTC. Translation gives CSAGGTRGGETQYF.

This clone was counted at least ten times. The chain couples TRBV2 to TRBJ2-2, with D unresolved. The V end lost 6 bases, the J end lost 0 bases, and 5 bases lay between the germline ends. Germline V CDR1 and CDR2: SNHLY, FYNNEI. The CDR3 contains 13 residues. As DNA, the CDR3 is TGTGCCAGCAGGCCCCCGAACACCGGGGAGCTGTTTTTT. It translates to CASRPPNTGELFF.

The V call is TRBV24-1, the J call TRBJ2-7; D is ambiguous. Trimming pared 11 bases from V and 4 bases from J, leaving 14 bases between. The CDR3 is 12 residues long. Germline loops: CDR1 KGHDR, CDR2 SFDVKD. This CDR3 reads CANGDSRYEQYF. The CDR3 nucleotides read TGTGCCAACGGTGATTCTAGATACGAGCAGTACTTC.

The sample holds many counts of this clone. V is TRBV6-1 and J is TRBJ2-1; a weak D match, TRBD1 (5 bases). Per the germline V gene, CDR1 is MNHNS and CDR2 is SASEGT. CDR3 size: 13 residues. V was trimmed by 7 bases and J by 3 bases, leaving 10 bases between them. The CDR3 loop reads CASTTDSYNEQFF. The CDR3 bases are TGTGCCAGCACGACCGACAGCTACAATGAGCAGTTCTTC.

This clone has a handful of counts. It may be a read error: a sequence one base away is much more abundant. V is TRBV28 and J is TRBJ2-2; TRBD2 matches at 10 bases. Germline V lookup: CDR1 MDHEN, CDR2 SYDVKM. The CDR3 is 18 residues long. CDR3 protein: CASSLLAGVLPGTGELFF. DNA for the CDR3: TGTGCCAGCAGTTTACTAGCGGGGGTACTCCCGGGCACCGGAGAGCTGTTTTTT. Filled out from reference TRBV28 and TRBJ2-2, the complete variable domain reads DVKVTQSSRYLVKRTGEKVFLECVQDMDHENMFWYRQDPGLGLRLIYFSYDVKMKEKGDIPEGYSVSREKKERFSLILESASTNQTSMYLCASSLLAGVLPGTGELFFGEGSRLTVL.

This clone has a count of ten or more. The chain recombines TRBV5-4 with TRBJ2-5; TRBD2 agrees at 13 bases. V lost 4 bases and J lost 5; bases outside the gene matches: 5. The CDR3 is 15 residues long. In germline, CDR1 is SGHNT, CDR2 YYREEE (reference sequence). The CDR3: CASSPGLAGVETQYF. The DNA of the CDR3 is TGTGCCAGCAGCCCCGGACTAGCGGGGGTTGAGACCCAGTACTTC.

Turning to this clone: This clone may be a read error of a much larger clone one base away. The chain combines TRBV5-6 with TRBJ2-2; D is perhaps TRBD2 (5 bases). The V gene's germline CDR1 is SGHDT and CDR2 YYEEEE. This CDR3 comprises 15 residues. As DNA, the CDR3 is TGTGCCAGCAGCTTGGATCGACTCAACACCGGGGAGATGTTTTTT. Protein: CASSLDRLNTGEMFF.

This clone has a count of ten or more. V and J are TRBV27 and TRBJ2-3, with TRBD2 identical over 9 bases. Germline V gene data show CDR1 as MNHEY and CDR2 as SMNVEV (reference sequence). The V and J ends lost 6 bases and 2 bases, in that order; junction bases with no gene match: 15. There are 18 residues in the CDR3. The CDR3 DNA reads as TGTGCCAGCAGCGCGGGGCTAGCGGGAACTAGGAACACAGATACGCAGTATTTT. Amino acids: CASSAGLAGTRNTDTQYF.

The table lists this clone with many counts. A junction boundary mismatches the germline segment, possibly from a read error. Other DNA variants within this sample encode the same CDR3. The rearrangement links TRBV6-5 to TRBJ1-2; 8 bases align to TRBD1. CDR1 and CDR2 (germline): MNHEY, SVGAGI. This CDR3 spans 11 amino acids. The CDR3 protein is CASSYRGQGTF. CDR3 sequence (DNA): TGTGCCAGTAGTTACCGAGGACAGGGCACCTTC.

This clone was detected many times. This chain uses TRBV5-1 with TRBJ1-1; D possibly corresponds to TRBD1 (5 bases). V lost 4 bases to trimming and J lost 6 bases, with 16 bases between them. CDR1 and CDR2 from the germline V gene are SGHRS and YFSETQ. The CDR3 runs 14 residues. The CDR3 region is CASSLPGSGAEAFF. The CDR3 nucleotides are TGCGCCAGCAGCCTACCGGGGTCGGGGGCTGAAGCTTTCTTT.

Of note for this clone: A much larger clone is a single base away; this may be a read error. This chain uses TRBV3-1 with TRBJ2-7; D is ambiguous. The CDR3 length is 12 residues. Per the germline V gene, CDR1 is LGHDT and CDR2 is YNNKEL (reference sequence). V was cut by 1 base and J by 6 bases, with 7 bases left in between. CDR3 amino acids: CASSQVEIEQYF. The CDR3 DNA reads TGTGCCAGCAGCCAAGTCGAGATCGAGCAGTACTTC.